This T cell receptor (beta chain) was sequenced for a study of liver allograft versus peripheral blood T cells. Study details: Comparative analysis was performed on T cell receptor repertoires from transplanted livers and from recipients' peripheral blood.

Germline V gives CDR1 DFQATT, CDR2 SNEGSKA (reference sequence). There are 12 residues in the CDR3. Trimming cost V 3 bases and J 4 bases, with 7 bases left between them. MiXCR was run by TCRdb on the reads, yielding one entry per CDR3 protein. The sample holds about 3,700 distinct CDR3 sequences; roughly 15% are singletons and the top ten take 4.2%. Sample share makes this clonotype medium-sized. The target antigen is unknown. Study observations and caveats: Reports indicated that T cell receptor repertoires inside liver allografts differed from those in peripheral blood.

J is TRBJ1-5 and V is TRBV20-1; the D is unclear. The TCR comes from a human patient who had a liver transplant. Some T cells may possibly be graft donor cells. As DNA, the CDR3 is TGCAGTGCTAGGGCTAGGAATCAGCCCCAGCATTTT. It encodes CSARARNQPQHF.